Shown below are 22 T cell receptor beta chains from a single sample sequenced in a study of blood T cell repertoires in COVID-19. Here immunoSEQ multiplex PCR was the method, and the copy in TCRdb shows in-frame clones only, minus some. This sample yields fewer than 300,000 clones, of which approximately 84% are seen a single time; 8.6% belongs to the top ten. Input material: peripheral blood. These receptors were taken from a human donor in a cohort sampled during active COVID-19.

This clone was recorded a few times. V is TRBV27 and J is TRBJ2-5, with 8 bases lining up with TRBD1. Trimming at V came to 6 bases and at J to 5 bases, leaving 5 bases not matched to a gene. CDR3 length: 13 amino acids. CDR1 is MNHEY, CDR2 SMNVEV, per germline (reference sequence). The CDR3 DNA reads TGTGCCAGCAGAGGACAGGGTTTCGAGACCCAGTACTTC. Its translation is CASRGQGFETQYF.

The genes are TRBV6-5 and TRBJ1-1, with 7 positions matching TRBD1. This CDR3 has 14 amino acids. J gave up 0 bases and V 6 bases, and 4 bases lay outside the gene matches. Germline V gene data show CDR1 as MNHEY and CDR2 as SVGAGI. CDR3 sequence (DNA): TGTGCCAGCAGGGGGACAGCCGTGAACACTGAAGCTTTCTTT. It codes for CASRGTAVNTEAFF.

The chain is built from TRBV5-5 and TRBJ2-7, with TRBD2 as a possible D gene (7 bases). CDR3 length equals 14 residues. The germline V gene has CDR1 SGHKS and CDR2 YYEKEE (reference sequence). The germline V and J ends were trimmed by 4 bases and 0 bases, with 11 bases remaining between them. The CDR3: CASSHRDYSYEQYF. Written as DNA, the CDR3 is TGTGCCAGCAGCCACAGGGACTACTCCTACGAGCAGTACTTC.

V gene TRBV28 combines with J gene TRBJ2-1, with 10 bases lining up with TRBD2. J lost 6 bases, V lost 7 bases, and 9 bases had no gene match. Germline V gene lookup returns CDR1 MDHEN and CDR2 SYDVKM. The CDR3 loop spans 15 amino acids. CDR3 sequence reads: CASTLSGGDLNEQFF. The CDR3, as DNA: TGTGCCAGCACCCTAAGCGGGGGGGATCTCAATGAGCAGTTCTTC.

This clone was seen only a few times. The same CDR3 is also encoded by other DNA sequences in this sample. The chain links TRBV6-5 to TRBJ1-6; a possible D gene is TRBD1 (5 bases). Germline lookup yields CDR1 MNHEY and CDR2 SVGAGI. V was cut by 0 bases and J by 10 bases, with 13 bases left in between. This CDR3 region has 15 residues. The CDR3 coding sequence is TGTGCCAGCAGTTACTCCGGGGGTGGTAACTCACCCCTCCACTTT. It translates to CASSYSGGGNSPLHF.

The sample holds a few counts of this clone. The chain joins TRBV6-5 to TRBJ2-1; no definite D call. The CDR3 loop spans 14 amino acids. The ends were cut back, 1 base at V and 8 bases at J, with 12 bases in the middle. Germline CDR1 is MNHEY and CDR2 is SVGAGI. CDR3 bases: TGTGCCAGCAGTTACTTTGGTAGATCCGATGAGCAGTTCTTC. This translates into CASSYFGRSDEQFF.

The count of this clone is one. The chain uses TRBV6-6 and TRBJ1-6; maybe TRBD1 (5 bases). The germline V and J ends were trimmed by 6 bases and 9 bases, with 12 bases remaining between them. Looked up from germline, CDR1 is MNHNY and CDR2 is SVGAGI (reference sequence). This CDR3 region has 13 residues. CDR3 loop: CASRAGVGSPLHF. CDR3 sequence (DNA): TGTGCCAGCAGGGCGGGGGTTGGTTCACCCCTCCACTTT.

The V gene is TRBV9, the J gene TRBJ2-1, with 9 bases aligning to TRBD2. The CDR3 is 16 residues long. Germline V lookup: CDR1 SGDLS, CDR2 YYNGEE. Trimming took 2 bases from V and 4 from J; bases not matched to a gene: 7. The CDR3 region has the DNA TGTGCCAGCAGCGTCAGCACGGGACTAGCTTACAATGAGCAGTTCTTC. It is translated as CASSVSTGLAYNEQFF.

This chain links TRBV2 with TRBJ1-1; tentatively, D is TRBD1 (5 bases). The CDR3 loop spans 14 amino acids. Germline V gene lookup returns CDR1 SNHLY and CDR2 FYNNEI. Trimming pared 3 bases from V and 4 bases from J, leaving 12 bases between. CDR3 protein: CASSEEGYGTEAFF. The DNA of the CDR3 is TGTGCCAGCAGTGAGGAGGGGTACGGCACTGAAGCTTTCTTT.

The chain joins TRBV3-1 (or the pseudogene TRBV3-2) to TRBJ2-5; 13 nucleotides align to TRBD2. There are 15 residues in the CDR3. Germline V gene lookup returns CDR1 LGHDT and CDR2 YNNKEL (reference sequence). Trimming removed 6 bases from V and 1 base from J; junction bases left unmatched: 2. The CDR3 DNA follows: TGTGCCAGCAGTCGACTAGCGGGGGGCCAAGAGACCCAGTACTTC. Translating gives CASSRLAGGQETQYF.

V gene TRBV5-4 combines with J gene TRBJ2-1, with D perhaps TRBD2 (6 bases). The CDR3 contains 18 residues. V gave up 7 bases and J gave up 1 base, with 24 bases separating them. The germline V gene has CDR1 SGHNT and CDR2 YYREEE (reference sequence). The CDR3 coding sequence is TGTGCCAGCCATGTTATGGGGCGGGATTGGCGGTCCTACAATGAGCAGTTCTTC. As protein: CASHVMGRDWRSYNEQFF.

The chain couples TRBV28 to TRBJ1-2; D remains unclear. The CDR3 sequence is 13 residues long. Looked up from germline, CDR1 is MDHEN and CDR2 is SYDVKM. V was pared by 5 bases and J by 7 bases, with 14 bases between. CDR3 sequence: CASSRPLTIGYTF. CDR3 DNA sequence: TGTGCCAGCAGTAGGCCCCTCACTATTGGCTACACCTTC.

This clone was seen only a few times. V usage is TRBV15 and J usage is TRBJ2-7; D call uncertain. The V and J ends lost 0 bases and 0 bases respectively, with 12 bases between them. The CDR3 is 16 amino acids. CDR1 is LNHNV and CDR2 is YYDKDF in the germline V gene (reference sequence). This CDR3 is CATSREGGSFSYEQYF. In DNA form, the CDR3 reads TGTGCCACCAGCAGAGAAGGCGGTAGTTTCTCCTACGAGCAGTACTTC.

The chain joins TRBV5-4 to TRBJ1-2; D possibly corresponds to TRBD1 (5 bases). Germline CDR1 reads SGHNT; CDR2 reads YYREEE (reference sequence). This CDR3 contains 14 residues. V was trimmed by 0 bases and J by 8 bases, leaving 14 bases between them. The DNA for the CDR3 is TGTGCCAGCAGCTTGGGGGCCAGGGCAGGAGGCTACACCTTC. It yields the protein CASSLGARAGGYTF.

The chain links TRBV6-6 to TRBJ2-7; D might be TRBD1 (6 bases). In germline, CDR1 is MNHNY, CDR2 SVGAGI (reference sequence). Trimming removed 7 bases from V and 3 bases from J, with 19 bases in between. This CDR3 region has 15 residues. The CDR3 DNA sequence: TGTGCCAGCACTCCCTCCAGGGGCGCTGTCTACGAGCAGTACTTC. Encoded protein: CASTPSRGAVYEQYF.

This clone was found a few times. This sequence joins TRBV7-6 and TRBJ2-7; D call uncertain. The germline V gene has CDR1 SGHVS and CDR2 FNYEAQ. Trimming took off 1 base at V and 5 bases at J, with 6 bases between the two ends. The length of the CDR3 is 12 residues. The CDR3 region is CASSLGSDEQYF. The CDR3 nucleotides are TGTGCCAGCAGCTTAGGGTCGGACGAGCAGTACTTC.

The chain has TRBV5-6 and TRBJ2-4; the D is unclear. The germline gives CDR1 SGHDT, CDR2 YYEEEE. V was cut by 9 bases and J by 4 bases, with 14 bases left in between. This CDR3 has 13 amino acids. CDR3 sequence: CATSMGPKNIQYF. Here the CDR3 DNA reads TGTGCCACCTCGATGGGCCCGAAAAACATTCAGTACTTC.

The CDR3 bases are TGTGCCAGCAGGAGGGTGTGGAATCAGCCCCAGCATTTT. This codes for CASRRVWNQPQHF. The chain has TRBV6-5 and TRBJ1-5; D unclear. Trimming cost V 6 bases and J 4 bases, with 10 bases left between them. Per the germline V gene, CDR1 is MNHEY and CDR2 is SVGAGI. This CDR3 is built from 13 residues.

This clone has just one count. The chain employs TRBV2 and TRBJ1-1; TRBD1 might be the D (5 bases). The germline V and J ends were trimmed by 3 bases and 3 bases, with 8 bases remaining between them. CDR3 length: 13 residues. CDR1 is SNHLY and CDR2 is FYNNEI in the germline V gene. The CDR3 loop reads CASSDSGDTEAFF. CDR3 sequence (DNA): TGTGCCAGCAGTGACTCGGGGGACACTGAAGCTTTCTTT.

The gene calls are TRBV3-1 (or the pseudogene TRBV3-2) and TRBJ2-5, with 12 bases lining up with TRBD1. V shed 7 bases and J 5 bases; nucleotides not matched to a gene: 11. The CDR3 spans 16 residues. The germline V gene has CDR1 LGHDT and CDR2 YNNKEL (reference sequence). The CDR3 sequence: CASTGPGTGGPETQYF. For the CDR3, the DNA is TGTGCCAGCACCGGTCCCGGGACAGGGGGCCCGGAGACCCAGTACTTC.

The chain joins TRBV6-1 to TRBJ2-7; TRBD1 is a possible D gene (5 bases). Germline V gene sequence: CDR1 MNHNS, CDR2 SASEGT. Trimming took off 0 bases at V and 6 bases at J, with 15 bases between the two ends. The CDR3 has 15 residues. The CDR3 bases are TGTGCCAGCAGTGAAGCATCGGCAGGGTTTCGCGAGCAGTACTTC. This encodes CASSEASAGFREQYF.

The chain uses TRBV25-1 and TRBJ1-1, with a weak D call TRBD1 (5 bases). V lost 3 bases to trimming and J lost 2 bases, with 16 bases between them. The CDR3 loop spans 16 amino acids. The germline V gene encodes CDR1 MGHDK and CDR2 SYGVNS. The CDR3 spells CASSEGGAGGNTEAFF. For the CDR3, the DNA is TGTGCCAGCAGTGAGGGAGGCGCCGGGGGAAACACTGAAGCTTTCTTT.